This entry describes one T cell receptor beta chain. Its target is unknown. The CDR3 runs to 15 residues. Trimming pared 4 bases from V and 5 bases from J, leaving 16 bases between. Per germline, CDR1 SGHRS and CDR2 YFSETQ. This record belongs to a study of vaccination and CD4 T cells after COVID-19. Across the whole study: Cellular stimulation was performed using overlapping spike peptides derived from SARS-CoV-2, HCoV-NL63, HCoV-OC43 and HCoV-229E.

Indicated treatment: approximately 11-day PBMC culture with coronavirus spike peptide pools or control peptides (ViraFEST assay). IL-2 (approximately 10 IU/ml) and peptide pools (approximately 9.8 ug/ml) were added to cultures of some 2.2 million PBMCs per well. At the Johns Hopkins FTIC core, DNA taken from cultured CD4+ T cells was sequenced by way of the Oncomine TCR Beta short-read assay. TCRdb itself ran the PCR reads through MiXCR, one entry per CDR3 protein. Found here are over 10,000 distinct CDR3 sequences, roughly 56% of them singletons; the top ten hold over 12%. Study findings and constraints: Post-vaccination reactive clonotypes (median around 40) did not differ significantly from post-infection (around 23).

The TCR was taken from a human donor who had recovered from COVID-19. This sequence joins TRBV5-1 and TRBJ1-5; a weak D match, TRBD1 (5 bases). The sample was CD4+ T cells from blood, cultured in vitro. CDR3 sequence (DNA): TGCGCCAGCAGCACGGTACCCGGGACGGATCAGCCCCAGCATTTT. Amino acid sequence: CASSTVPGTDQPQHF.